The 4 T cell receptor beta chains below come from one sample, sequenced in a study of blood T cell repertoires in COVID-19. Clones were read by immunoSEQ multiplex PCR, and TCRdb kept only the in-frame ones, dropping some. The profile covers around 87,000 clones, with about 80% appearing a single time and roughly 15% taken by the ten largest. The sample taken for sequencing was peripheral blood. The receptor set was obtained from a human donor in a cohort sampled during active COVID-19.

This clone was seen more than once but under ten times. The V call is TRBV5-1, the J call TRBJ2-1; 8 bases fit TRBD1. V trimming: 9 bases; J trimming: 7 bases; junction bases outside the gene matches: 9. Germline V gene data show CDR1 as SGHRS and CDR2 as YFSETQ. The CDR3 is made up of 13 amino acids. CDR3 amino acids: CATRQGPRNEQFF. The CDR3 DNA is TGCGCCACCCGACAGGGGCCGAGGAATGAGCAGTTCTTC.

This clone was recorded a few times. V usage is TRBV7-2 and J usage is TRBJ2-5; 7 nucleotides align to TRBD2. The germline gives CDR1 SGHTA, CDR2 FQGNSA. This CDR3 spans 14 amino acids. The V and J ends lost 6 bases and 5 bases, in that order; junction bases with no gene match: 9. Here the CDR3 reads CASSWTGRVETQYF. The CDR3 DNA is TGTGCCAGCAGTTGGACTGGGAGGGTTGAGACCCAGTACTTC.

The chain employs TRBV2 and TRBJ1-2, with a possible D match to TRBD1 (5 bases). Germline values: CDR1 SNHLY, CDR2 FYNNEI. Trimming left V 3 bases short and J 2 bases short, with 7 bases between. The CDR3 extends over 13 amino acids. The CDR3 DNA reads as TGTGCCAGCAGTGACTCAGGGAACTATGGCTACACCTTC. Its protein is CASSDSGNYGYTF.

Only one count was recorded for this clone. V usage is TRBV10-2 and J usage is TRBJ1-4; perhaps TRBD1 as D (6 bases). With 3 bases removed from V and 7 bases from J, the gap between germline ends came to 9 bases. Germline V gene lookup returns CDR1 WSHSY and CDR2 SAAADI. This CDR3 has 13 residues. CDR3 in DNA: TGCGCCAGCAGTGAACAGGGCCTTGAAAAACTGTTTTTT. This codes for CASSEQGLEKLFF.